This T cell receptor beta chain was found in a study of shared clonotypes between healthy human individuals. The germline V gene encodes CDR1 SGHTA and CDR2 FQGNSA. The CDR3 sequence is 16 residues long. Deletions cut 3 bases from V and 5 bases from J, with 20 bases between. Each donor was a Caucasian adult residing in Nashville, Tennessee. Profiling relied on immunoSEQ multiplex PCR, and the TCRdb table lists in-frame clones only, not all of them. Here the sample spans about 640,000 clones, roughly 78% being singletons. What was sequenced was memory CD4+ T cells sorted from blood. The subset was: CD45RA-negative fraction. This chain connects TRBV7-2 to TRBJ2-7; tentative D call: TRBD1 (5 bases). The receptor was isolated from a woman between 25 and 40 years old in good health. The CDR3 DNA reads TGTGCCAGCAGCTTCGGGTCAAGGGGCTTTCGGAACGAGCAGTACTTC. This sequence encodes CASSFGSRGFRNEQYF.